A selection of T cell receptor beta chains follows, all from one sample in a study of cytomegalovirus exposure and HLA in healthy donors. The data were produced by immunoSEQ multiplex PCR, yet TCRdb's version contains in-frame clones alone and is incomplete. The sample holds 100,000 to 150,000 clones. Sequenced material: PBMCs. Every receptor here comes from a woman aged 40-49 years in good health and CMV-seropositive. Both conserved end residues are part of each CDR3. The D gene is left open where the match is weak.

V,D,J,DNA,CDR3
TRBV5-1,TRBD2,TRBJ2-1,TGCGCCAGCAGGCGGGACTACCTCGAGCAGTTCTTC,CASRRDYLEQFF
TRBV7-2,TRBD1,TRBJ2-2,TGTGCCAGCAGCGACAGGGGGAACACCGGGGAGCTGTTTTTT,CASSDRGNTGELFF
TRBV7-3,TRBD2,TRBJ2-7,TGTGCCAGCAGCCGACTAGCGGGAGCAACATACGAGCAGTACTTC,CASSRLAGATYEQYF
TRBV7-9,-,TRBJ2-7,TGTGCCAGCAGCTTAGGGACAACCTCCTACGAGCAGTACTTC,CASSLGTTSYEQYF
TRBV9,TRBD1,TRBJ1-1,TGTGCCAGCAGCAACTACAGGGGGAACACTGAAGCTTTCTTT,CASSNYRGNTEAFF
TRBV29-1,-,TRBJ2-1,TGCAGCGTTGCCCCCCCCAGCGGGCGCGACAATGAGCAGTTCTTC,CSVAPPSGRDNEQFF
TRBV5-1,-,TRBJ2-3,TGCGCCAGCAGCTTGGGGGGCGTCACAGATACGCAGTATTTT,CASSLGGVTDTQYF
TRBV19,TRBD1,TRBJ1-2,TGTGCCAGTAGGGACAGGGCGGATGGCTACACCTTC,CASRDRADGYTF
TRBV19,TRBD1,TRBJ2-7,TGTGCCAGTAGTATACCCCCCGGGACAGATAATTTCGAGCAGTACTTC,CASSIPPGTDNFEQYF
TRBV7-3,-,TRBJ2-5,TGTGCCACCCGATGGGCAACCCAAGAGACCCAGTACTTC,CATRWATQETQYF
TRBV6-1,-,TRBJ1-5,TGTGCCAGCAGTGAATTTTGGGGGCGTAGGCAGCCCCAGCATTTT,CASSEFWGRRQPQHF
TRBV6-5,-,TRBJ1-5,TGTGCCAGCTTCCGCGGGCCCGATCAGCCCCAGCATTTT,CASFRGPDQPQHF
TRBV6-1,-,TRBJ1-1,TGTGCCAGCAGTAAAACAGTCACTGAAGCTTTCTTT,CASSKTVTEAFF
TRBV6-1,-,TRBJ1-1,TGTGCCAGCAGTGAACAGGGGATTACTGAAGCTTTCTTT,CASSEQGITEAFF
TRBV15,-,TRBJ2-5,TGTGCCACCAGTTTACTCGGAGGGAAAGAGACCCAGTACTTC,CATSLLGGKETQYF
TRBV7-9,-,TRBJ1-1,TGTGCCAGCAGCTTAAACAGGGAGAGGACTGAAGCTTTCTTT,CASSLNRERTEAFF
TRBV4-3,TRBD2,TRBJ2-3,TGCGCCAGCAGCCAAGTTGGGCGGGAGGACCCAGATACGCAGTATTTT,CASSQVGREDPDTQYF
TRBV6-5,-,TRBJ2-2,TGTGCCAGCAGCTACCCGCGAGGAGGGCACACCGGGGAGCTGTTTTTT,CASSYPRGGHTGELFF
TRBV11-2,TRBD1,TRBJ1-2,TGTGCCAGCAGAACAGGGGGGTACAATTCGAAGGGCTACACCTTC,CASRTGGYNSKGYTF
TRBV15,-,TRBJ2-7,TGTGCCACCAGCAGAGATCCGGAGGTGGGTGAGCAGTACTTC,CATSRDPEVGEQYF
TRBV7-9,TRBD1,TRBJ2-2,TGTGCCAGCAGCCGGACCAGGGACAGACTCGCGAACACCGGGGAGCTGTTTTTT,CASSRTRDRLANTGELFF
TRBV6-5,-,TRBJ1-1,TGTGCCAGCAGTCGACTGCAGGGGAGCACTGAAGCTTTCTTT,CASSRLQGSTEAFF
TRBV7-7,TRBD1,TRBJ1-3,TGTGCCAGCAGCACCGGGACAGCTGGAAACACCATATATTTT,CASSTGTAGNTIYF
TRBV30,-,TRBJ1-5,TGTGCAGGTTCGGTGGGCCAAAATCAGCCCCAGCATTTT,CAGSVGQNQPQHF
TRBV5-1,-,TRBJ2-5,TGCGCCAGCAGTAAGGGGGTCCAAGAGACCCAGTACTTC,CASSKGVQETQYF
TRBV28,-,TRBJ1-2,TGTGCCAGCAGTTGGACAACACGAGCGTATGGCTACACCTTC,CASSWTTRAYGYTF
TRBV5-1,TRBD2,TRBJ2-7,TGCGCCAGCAGCTTGGTGGGACTAGCGGGAGGGCCCTACGAGCAGTACTTC,CASSLVGLAGGPYEQYF
TRBV30,-,TRBJ2-1,TGTGCCTGGAGCGGAGGAAGCTCCTACAATGAGCAGTTCTTC,CAWSGGSSYNEQFF
TRBV19,-,TRBJ1-4,TGTGCCAGTAGGCCCAGGGCATCTCCGGGTGAAAAACTGTTTTTT,CASRPRASPGEKLFF
TRBV19,TRBD2,TRBJ2-2,TGTGCCAGTAGAACTAGCGGCGCGAACACCGGGGAGCTGTTTTTT,CASRTSGANTGELFF
TRBV29-1,TRBD1,TRBJ2-1,TGCAGCGTTGAAGCTTCGCTCCGGTTGCAGGGGGCTCCTTTAAACAATGAGCAGTTCTTC,CSVEASLRLQGAPLNNEQFF
TRBV28,TRBD2,TRBJ2-3,TGTGCCAGCAGTTTGAGGGGACTAGCGGGAGGGCTGCACACAGATACGCAGTATTTT,CASSLRGLAGGLHTDTQYF
TRBV11-3,-,TRBJ2-1,TGTGCCAGCAGCTTAATGGAGGGAAGCAATGAGCAGTTCTTC,CASSLMEGSNEQFF
TRBV9,TRBD1,TRBJ2-1,TGTGCCAGCAGCGGACAGGGACGTTCAGACAATGAGCAGTTCTTC,CASSGQGRSDNEQFF
TRBV5-1,TRBD2,TRBJ2-5,TGCGCCAGCAGCTTTCTAAGGACTAGCGGGGATGGGAAGCCAAAGACCCAGTACTTC,CASSFLRTSGDGKPKTQYF
TRBV18,-,TRBJ1-1,TGTGCCAGCTCACCACGCGAGTCGAACACTGAAGCTTTCTTT,CASSPRESNTEAFF
TRBV30,-,TRBJ1-1,TGTGCCTGGAGAAGGGGAGGAAACACTGAAGCTTTCTTT,CAWRRGGNTEAFF
TRBV29-1,TRBD2,TRBJ2-1,TGCAGTGCCCTCGGCGGGAGCTCCTACAATGAGCAGTTCTTC,CSALGGSSYNEQFF
TRBV25-1,-,TRBJ1-1,TGTGCCAGCAAGGGTCCGGGGAGCACTGAAGCTTTCTTT,CASKGPGSTEAFF
TRBV6-6,TRBD1,TRBJ2-2,TGTGCCAGCAGTTGGACAGGAGCGACCGGGGAGCTGTTTTTT,CASSWTGATGELFF
TRBV5-1,TRBD2,TRBJ2-3,TGCGCCAGCAGCTTACGACTAGCGGGAGGGTTTAGCACAGATACGCAGTATTTT,CASSLRLAGGFSTDTQYF
TRBV11-2,TRBD2,TRBJ2-1,TGTGCCAGCAGCTCGCTAGCGGGAGGTACCCTAGGGGTTGAGCAGTTCTTC,CASSSLAGGTLGVEQFF
TRBV2,-,TRBJ1-2,TGTGCCAGCAGTGAAGCATCAGGGTATTATGGCTACACCTTC,CASSEASGYYGYTF
TRBV5-4,-,TRBJ2-3,TGTGCCAGCAGCTTGAAAGGGGCGGGATGGGATACGCAGTATTTT,CASSLKGAGWDTQYF
TRBV5-8,-,TRBJ1-5,TGTGCCAGCAGCCAAAGCAATCAGCCCCAGCATTTT,CASSQSNQPQHF